Presented here are 17 T cell receptor beta chains from one specimen sequenced in a study of CD8 T cells in Susac syndrome. Random hexamers primed reverse transcription of about 0.5 to 1 ug RNA. TCRdb used MiXCR to reprocess the immunoSEQ multiplex PCR reads, holding one entry per CDR3 protein. The repertoire includes 230,000 or so distinct CDR3 sequences, 95% of them detected once, and around 0.099% sits in the top ten. Sequencing was carried out using CD4+ T cells from PBMCs. These receptors were taken from a human donor with multiple sclerosis.

The chain combines TRBV12-3 or TRBV12-4 with TRBJ1-5; D is perhaps TRBD1 (5 bases). Trimming cost V 6 bases and J 6 bases, with 15 bases left between them. The CDR3 consists of 14 residues. CDR3 in amino acids: CASSQGQGTQPQHF. DNA for the CDR3: TGTGCCAGCAGCCAAGGTCAGGGCACTCAGCCCCAGCATTTT.

CDR3: CASSVDPAGGPDGQYF. The CDR3 DNA is TGTGCCAGCAGCGTAGATCCAGCGGGAGGCCCGGACGGGCAGTACTTC. V gene TRBV9 combines with J gene TRBJ2-7; 9 bases fit TRBD2. CDR1 is SGDLS and CDR2 is YYNGEE in the germline V gene. Trimming removed 0 bases from V and 9 bases from J; junction bases left unmatched: 13. The CDR3 length is 16 residues. The full variable domain, its missing parts supplied by reference TRBV9 and TRBJ2-7, is DSGVTQTPKHLITATGQRVTLRCSPRSGDLSVYWYQQSLDQGLQFLIQYYNGEERAKGNILERFSAQQFPDLHSELNLSSLELGDSALYFCASSVDPAGGPDGQYFGPGTRLTVT.

The chain couples TRBV20-1 to TRBJ2-7; 7 bases are a match to TRBD1. After removal of 5 bases from V and 0 bases from J, the junction contained 7 bases not matched to a gene. CDR1 is DFQATT, CDR2 SNEGSKA, per germline (reference sequence). The CDR3 covers 14 residues. The CDR3 loop reads CSAERTGPSYEQYF. As DNA, the CDR3 is TGCAGTGCTGAACGGACAGGACCCTCCTACGAGCAGTACTTC.

V gene TRBV4-2 combines with J gene TRBJ2-7; D not resolved. V was shortened by 3 bases and J by 1 base, with 10 bases between the two germline ends. The CDR3 spans 14 residues. CDR1 is LGHNA, CDR2 YNFKEQ, per germline. CDR3 residues: CASSHTRISYEQYF. The CDR3 DNA reads as TGTGCCAGCAGCCATACGAGGATATCCTACGAGCAGTACTTC.

The chain couples TRBV25-1 to TRBJ1-1, with 7 bases aligning to TRBD1. CDR1 MGHDK and CDR2 SYGVNS come from the germline V gene. V was pared by 5 bases and J by 0 bases, with 6 bases of the junction left unmatched. This CDR3 contains 15 residues. The DNA for the CDR3 is TGTGCCAGCAGTCTCCCAGGGGGATTGAACACTGAAGCTTTCTTT. It codes for CASSLPGGLNTEAFF.

The V and J genes are TRBV30 and TRBJ2-2, with 12 bases fitting TRBD2. There are 17 residues in the CDR3. V dropped 3 bases and J dropped 3; count of bases not matched to a gene: 8. Germline CDR1 is GTSNPN and CDR2 is SVGIG (reference sequence). The CDR3 protein is CAWRPTSGSLDTGELFF. Here the CDR3 DNA reads TGTGCCTGGAGACCGACTAGCGGGAGTTTGGACACCGGGGAGCTGTTTTTT.

The V call is TRBV19, the J call TRBJ2-1; D is undetermined. The CDR3 covers 14 residues. Germline CDR1 reads LNHDA; CDR2 reads SQIVND (reference sequence). V was trimmed by 6 bases and J by 9 bases, leaving 18 bases between them. CDR3 sequence (DNA): TGTGCCAGTAGCCCGCTCTTGCCCATAGGTGAGCAGTTCTTC. This gives the protein CASSPLLPIGEQFF.

This clonotype was found once. CDR3 nucleotide sequence: TGTGCCAGCAGCCTAGGGACGTCCGCCTACGAGCAGTACTTC. As protein: CASSLGTSAYEQYF. The chain employs TRBV9 and TRBJ2-7; the D call may be TRBD1 or TRBD2 (5 bases each). This CDR3 comprises 14 residues. Germline CDR1 SGDLS, CDR2 YYNGEE. V was pared by 4 bases and J by 2 bases, with 13 bases between.

The rearrangement joins TRBV30 to TRBJ1-5; no clear D gene. CDR3 length: 14 residues. Germline V gene data show CDR1 as GTSNPN and CDR2 as SVGIG (reference sequence). The V gene lost 3 bases and the J gene lost 6 bases, with 15 bases spanning the gap. The CDR3 here is CAWSGLTMGQPQHF. CDR3 DNA sequence: TGTGCCTGGAGCGGTCTGACAATGGGTCAGCCCCAGCATTTT.

CDR3 DNA sequence: TGCAGCGTCGATGGGACTAGCGGGAGTCGGCGGAGCACAGATACGCAGTATTTT. This gives the protein CSVDGTSGSRRSTDTQYF. The V gene is TRBV29-1, the J gene TRBJ2-3, with 14 bases aligning to TRBD2. The CDR3 runs to 18 residues. V lost 6 bases to trimming and J lost 0 bases; unmatched junction nucleotides: 11. Germline CDR1 SQVTM, CDR2 ANQGSEA.

The chain carries TRBV30 and TRBJ2-1; TRBD2 agrees at 7 bases. The germline CDR1 and CDR2 sequences are GTSNPN and SVGIG (reference sequence). V lost 4 bases and J lost 0; bases outside the gene matches: 3. The CDR3 runs to 14 residues. CDR3 nucleotides: TGTGCCTGGAAACGCGGGAGCTCCTACAATGAGCAGTTCTTC. Its protein product is CAWKRGSSYNEQFF.

The rearrangement uses TRBV29-1 and TRBJ2-1; D is perhaps TRBD1 (6 bases). The CDR3 is 12 amino acids. V shed 8 bases and J shed 7 bases, with 15 bases lying between them. Germline V CDR1 and CDR2: SQVTM, ANQGSEA. The CDR3 DNA follows: TGCAGCTGGACAGACGGCTGGAATGAGCAGTTCTTC. Its protein product is CSWTDGWNEQFF.

This sequence joins TRBV7-6 and TRBJ2-3; 9 positions agree with TRBD2. This CDR3 comprises 16 residues. With 5 bases clipped from V and 0 bases from J, the junction kept 6 bases outside the gene matches. In germline, CDR1 is SGHVS, CDR2 FNYEAQ. CDR3 region: CASSLGSGRSTDTQYF. CDR3 sequence (DNA): TGTGCCAGCAGCCTCGGTAGCGGGAGAAGCACAGATACGCAGTATTTT.

The V call is TRBV30, the J call TRBJ2-7, with a weak D call TRBD1 (6 bases). The CDR3 runs 12 residues. Per germline, CDR1 GTSNPN and CDR2 SVGIG (reference sequence). The V end was cut by 2 bases, the J end by 10 bases, with 15 bases between. The chain's CDR3 is CAWSRRDRKQYF. For the CDR3, the DNA is TGTGCCTGGAGTCGTCGAGACAGGAAACAGTACTTC.

Written as DNA, the CDR3 is TGTGCAATCAGCGGCGGGCTAAGCACAGATACGCAGTATTTT. Encoded protein: CAISGGLSTDTQYF. The J gene is TRBJ2-3, the V gene TRBV3-1; maybe TRBD2 (5 bases). This CDR3 is built from 14 residues. Germline CDR1 and CDR2: LGHDT and YNNKEL (reference sequence).

The chain is built from TRBV3-1 and TRBJ2-3, with 8 bases aligning to TRBD2. The CDR3 runs to 15 residues. With 1 base clipped from V and 1 base from J, the junction kept 1 base outside the gene matches. Per the germline V gene, CDR1 is LGHDT and CDR2 is YNNKEL (reference sequence). The CDR3 loop is CASSQVRGGTDTQYF. The CDR3 nucleotides read TGTGCCAGCAGCCAAGTGCGGGGGGGCACAGATACGCAGTATTTT.

This clonotype was seen once. V gene TRBV29-1 combines with J gene TRBJ2-7; D is unresolved. The CDR3 extends over 11 amino acids. CDR1 is SQVTM and CDR2 is ANQGSEA in the germline V gene. Trimming took 8 bases from V and 3 from J, leaving 11 bases between them. The CDR3 region is CSTWNNYEQYF. CDR3 coding DNA: TGCAGCACTTGGAACAACTACGAGCAGTACTTC.